This T cell receptor (beta chain) was captured in a study of cytomegalovirus exposure and HLA in healthy donors. The study ran its PCR with 60 Vbeta and 13 Jbeta primers. Measured with immunoSEQ multiplex PCR; TCRdb has only the in-frame clones, and not every one. The sample records more than 110,000 clones, 75% to 85% being singletons. Trimming pared 2 bases from V and 9 bases from J, leaving 11 bases between. Germline CDR1 is GTSNPN and CDR2 is SVGIG (reference sequence). CDR3 size: 12 residues. In the case of this clone: What it binds is not known.

Study-wide results and limits: A list of about 180 TCR beta chains associated with cytomegalovirus was given.

This receptor was taken from a female donor in good health and CMV-seronegative. Material: PBMCs. This chain connects TRBV30 to TRBJ2-1; weak D call: TRBD2 (5 bases). The CDR3 reads CAWSRLEGEQFF. In DNA, the CDR3 is TGTGCCTGGAGTCGCCTTGAGGGTGAGCAGTTCTTC. Using reference TRBV30 and TRBJ2-1 for the parts outside the CDR3, the full variable domain is SQTIHQWPATLVQPVGSPLSLECTVEGTSNPNLYWYRQAAGRGLQLLFYSVGIGQISSEVPQNLSASRPQDRQFILSSKKLLLSDSGFYLCAWSRLEGEQFFGPGTRLTVL.